The TCR beta chain described here comes from a study of PD-1 blockade in classical Hodgkin lymphoma. All patients relapsed after autologous stem cell transplantation, and brentuximab vedotin exposure varied. Sequenced by immunoSEQ multiplex PCR; TCRdb stores in-frame clones only, minus some. The sample gives approximately 17,000 clones, about 80% of which show up once; roughly a quarter is in the top ten. Losses at the gene ends were 5 bases for V and 3 bases for J; bases not matched to a gene: 9. CDR1 is LNHDA and CDR2 is SQIVND in the germline V gene (reference sequence). The CDR3 length is 15 residues.

Sequenced material: peripheral blood mononuclear cells (PBMCs), taken before the second cycle of nivolumab. This TCR was sampled from a human donor with classical Hodgkin lymphoma. V gene TRBV19 combines with J gene TRBJ1-1, with TRBD1 matching 7 bases. The DNA for the CDR3 is TGTGCCAGTAGTGTCACCGGGACAGATTACACTGAAGCTTTCTTT. Translated: CASSVTGTDYTEAFF.